This T cell receptor (beta chain) was profiled in a study of T cell responses to AZD1222 COVID-19 vaccine. V was shortened by 6 bases and J by 1 base, with 18 bases between the two germline ends. The CDR3 runs 16 residues. Germline V lookup: CDR1 MRHNA, CDR2 SNTAGT. Clones were read by immunoSEQ multiplex PCR, and TCRdb kept only the in-frame ones, dropping some. The data show roughly 100,000 clones, 93% seen once. The rearrangement uses TRBV6-4 and TRBJ1-1, with a tentative D call TRBD1 (6 bases). The material sequenced was peripheral blood, taken on day 0 of AZD1222 vaccination. This sequence originates from an adult in good health. The chain's CDR3 is CASSPGRGAGNTEAFF. The CDR3 bases are TGTGCCAGCAGCCCCGGGCGGGGGGCCGGGAACACTGAAGCTTTCTTT.